This section outlines one TCR beta chain sequence together with its context. Its target is not known. The sample comes from a study of CD8+CD57+ T cells in acquired aplastic anemia. Study in general: Recorded DNA amounts for sorted CD4+ and CD8+ cells had an average of 3.2 ug.

For CDR3 and TCR beta VDJ profiling, genomic DNA was the template used. Each CDR3 protein gets one entry after TCRdb re-called the reads with MiXCR. The table shows 250,000 to 350,000 distinct CDR3 sequences, with roughly three fifths occurring only once. Study observations and caveats: Patients and controls shared roughly 31 CD8+ CDR3 sequences, highly expressed in patients. The study found no significant CD8+ Simpson's diversity difference between patients and controls.

This CDR3 has 19 residues. Per the germline V gene, CDR1 is SGDLS and CDR2 is YYNGEE. The trim removed 8 bases at V and 0 bases at J, leaving 17 bases unmatched. The rearrangement joins TRBV9 to TRBJ2-6; TRBD2 aligns across 7 bases. Material for sequencing was sorted CD4+, CD8+, or CD8+CD57+ T cells (not recorded which) from PBMCs. The sequence came from a human donor with severe aplastic anemia or a healthy control (not recorded which). The CDR3 DNA reads as TGTGCCAGTACATCTCGCTGGGGAGGGGAAGGCTCTGGGGCCAACGTCCTGACTTTC. Its protein is CASTSRWGGEGSGANVLTF.